Described below is a single T cell receptor beta chain sequence and its context. This sample is part of a study of blood T cell repertoires in COVID-19. In the original workflow: Reference gene primer amplification yielded estimated nucleated cell counts. Profiling relied on immunoSEQ multiplex PCR, and the TCRdb table lists in-frame clones only, not all of them. V, J and clone size are taken as reported in that table, and D and trimming were inferred from the DNA itself. The sample has fewer than 250,000 clones; around 84% are singletons. The CDR3 spans 13 residues. V was shortened by 3 bases and J by 2 bases, with 11 bases between the two germline ends. Germline CDR1 is SQVTM and CDR2 is ANQGSEA.

The receptor comes from a middle-aged woman with acute COVID-19. Material for sequencing was PBMCs or T cells enriched from blood (not recorded which). The genes are TRBV29-1 and TRBJ2-7, with D unresolved. The CDR3 region is CSVELDVPYEQYF. CDR3 sequence (DNA): TGCAGCGTTGAGCTAGATGTCCCCTACGAGCAGTACTTC.